Listed here are 18 T cell receptor beta chains from one sample, sequenced in a study of T-cell reconstitution after alpha-beta-depleted transplantation in children. TCRbeta library preparation incorporated unique molecular identifiers. TCRdb ran MiXCR on the PCR reads and lists one entry per CDR3 protein. The sample has 90,000 to 100,000 distinct CDR3 sequences; 20% to 25% are singletons. Specimen: PBMCs, collected before TCRalphabeta/CD19-depleted stem cell transplant. These receptors originate from a boy aged 2-15 years with acute lymphoblastic leukemia, due to receive a stem cell transplant.

The chain has TRBV6-2 or TRBV6-3 and TRBJ2-7; no clear D gene. Germline CDR1 reads MNHEY; CDR2 reads SVGEGT. V was trimmed by 6 bases and J by 6 bases, leaving 18 bases between them. CDR3 size: 14 residues. CDR3 protein: CASRTLVGPGEQYF. CDR3 coding DNA: TGTGCCAGCAGGACCCTAGTCGGCCCAGGCGAGCAGTACTTC.

The chain uses TRBV5-1 and TRBJ2-1, with 11 bases identical to TRBD2. Germline V lookup: CDR1 SGHRS, CDR2 YFSETQ. V gave up 0 bases and J gave up 7 bases; unmatched junction bases: 6. This CDR3 region has 16 residues. This CDR3 is CASSLGGTSGGNEQFF. CDR3 sequence (DNA): TGCGCCAGCAGCTTGGGAGGGACTAGCGGAGGGAATGAGCAGTTCTTC.

This clonotype was observed a handful of times. The chain employs TRBV20-1 and TRBJ2-1, with TRBD2 as a possible D gene (5 bases). Germline V gene lookup returns CDR1 DFQATT and CDR2 SNEGSKA (reference sequence). V dropped 5 bases and J dropped 1 base, with 6 bases sitting between them. This CDR3 spans 12 amino acids. The CDR3 sequence is CSAGLSYNEQFF. For the CDR3, the DNA is TGCAGTGCTGGACTTTCCTACAATGAGCAGTTCTTC.

The sample holds a few counts of this clonotype. The chain carries TRBV3-1 and TRBJ1-3; D gene unclear. CDR1 and CDR2 from the germline V gene are LGHDT and YNNKEL (reference sequence). This CDR3 is built from 15 residues. Trimming removed 4 bases from V and 2 bases from J, with 12 bases in between. The CDR3 nucleotides are TGTGCCAGCAGCCGAGCGACGGACCCTGGAAACACCATATATTTT. Residues: CASSRATDPGNTIYF.

The chain recombines TRBV12-3 or TRBV12-4 with TRBJ1-4; D is possibly TRBD1 (6 bases). The CDR3 loop spans 14 amino acids. Between the trimmed V and J ends, which lost 4 bases and 7 bases, there was a span of 13 bases. In nucleotides, the CDR3 is TGTGCCAGCAGTTCATCGGGACAAGCTGAAAAACTGTTTTTT. Translation: CASSSSGQAEKLFF.

The V call is TRBV7-9, the J call TRBJ2-5; 8 bases agree with TRBD2. This CDR3 is 15 amino acids long. Germline CDR1 is SEHNR and CDR2 is FQNEAQ (reference sequence). Trimming removed 2 bases from V and 4 bases from J; junction bases left unmatched: 6. CDR3 amino acids: CASSLPGGARETQYF. The DNA of the CDR3 is TGTGCCAGCAGCTTACCGGGAGGGGCTAGAGAGACCCAGTACTTC.

This clonotype has only a few counts. The gene calls are TRBV12-3 or TRBV12-4 and TRBJ2-1, with D possibly being TRBD1 (5 bases). CDR3 length: 11 residues. V lost 5 bases and J lost 12, with 11 bases in between. CDR3 protein: CASSHQGGQFF. CDR3 coding DNA: TGTGCCAGCAGTCATCAGGGTGGGCAGTTCTTC.

This clonotype appeared a few times. The genes are TRBV20-1 and TRBJ2-5, with 7 nucleotides matching TRBD2. The CDR3 contains 16 residues. Per germline, CDR1 DFQATT and CDR2 SNEGSKA (reference sequence). Trimming took 5 bases from V and 5 from J; bases not matched to a gene: 17. The CDR3 DNA is TGCAGTGCTCAGAGGCCTAGCGGAGGGGCGTGGGAGACCCAGTACTTC. It codes for CSAQRPSGGAWETQYF.

At least ten counts were recorded for this clonotype. The chain combines TRBV6-5 with TRBJ1-2, with D unresolved. V lost 2 bases and J lost 7, with 8 bases in between. Per the germline V gene, CDR1 is MNHEY and CDR2 is SVGAGI. The CDR3 has 12 amino acids. The CDR3 DNA reads TGTGCCAGCAGTTACGTGGGAGGTGGCTACACCTTC. It specifies CASSYVGGGYTF.

The sample holds many counts of this clonotype. The rearrangement links TRBV5-1 to TRBJ2-4; D is unclear. The CDR3 sequence is 14 residues long. V shed 0 bases and J shed 1 base, with 5 bases lying between them. The germline gives CDR1 SGHRS, CDR2 YFSETQ. The CDR3: CASSLDAAKNIQYF. CDR3 sequence (DNA): TGCGCCAGCAGCTTGGATGCGGCCAAAAACATTCAGTACTTC. Using reference TRBV5-1 and TRBJ2-4 for the parts outside the CDR3, the full variable domain is KAGVTQTPRYLIKTRGQQVTLSCSPISGHRSVSWYQQTPGQGLQFLFEYFSETQRNKGNFPGRFSGRQFSNSRSEMNVSTLELGDSALYLCASSLDAAKNIQYFGAGTRLSVL.

This clonotype appeared many times. The CDR3 sequence is CASTPGQAEETQYF. In DNA form, the CDR3 reads TGTGCCAGCACCCCAGGACAGGCGGAAGAGACCCAGTACTTC. The chain couples TRBV7-8 to TRBJ2-5; 7 bases line up with TRBD1. The germline V gene has CDR1 SGHVS and CDR2 FQNEAQ. The CDR3 loop spans 14 amino acids. V was pared by 7 bases and J by 3 bases, with 8 bases of the junction left unmatched.

In this sample, this clonotype turned up a few times. The chain joins TRBV4-1 to TRBJ2-7; no definite D call. Germline lookup yields CDR1 MGHRA and CDR2 YSYEKL. The CDR3 contains 13 residues. V lost 0 bases and J 4 bases, leaving 7 bases between the germline ends. The CDR3 is CASSQDKGYEQYF. DNA for the CDR3: TGCGCCAGCAGCCAAGATAAAGGGTACGAGCAGTACTTC.

In the case of this clonotype: A much more abundant neighbour one base away suggests this may be a read error. J is TRBJ2-5 and V is TRBV24-1; D tentatively reads TRBD1 or TRBD2 (5 bases each). CDR1 is KGHDR, CDR2 SFDVKD, per germline. The CDR3 is 14 residues long. Trimming removed 4 bases from V and 5 bases from J, with 13 bases in between. This CDR3 reads CATSDDPEGETQYF. CDR3 nucleotide sequence: TGTGCCACCAGTGACGACCCTGAGGGGGAGACCCAGTACTTC.

CDR3 nucleotides: TGTGCCACCAGAGGCCTAACTAGGATAAACACCGGGGAGCTGTTTTTT. Protein product: CATRGLTRINTGELFF. The chain combines TRBV24-1 with TRBJ2-2; D perhaps matches TRBD2 (5 bases). V gave up 7 bases and J gave up 2 bases, with 16 bases separating them. From germline, CDR1 is KGHDR and CDR2 SFDVKD. The CDR3 loop spans 16 amino acids.

In its sample, this clonotype was seen a few times. The rearrangement uses TRBV10-3 and TRBJ1-1; D might be TRBD1 (5 bases). This CDR3 region has 14 residues. Germline V gives CDR1 ENHRY, CDR2 SYGVKD. V gave up 2 bases and J gave up 1 base, with 8 bases separating them. CDR3 in DNA: TGTGCCATCAGTGAGAGAAGGGGGAACACTGAAGCTTTCTTT. Translated, it gives CAISERRGNTEAFF.

This clonotype was observed a few times. The chain employs TRBV6-4 and TRBJ2-3; tentatively, D is TRBD2 (6 bases). Trimming took 5 bases from V and 0 from J, leaving 12 bases between them. CDR3 size: 15 residues. Germline values: CDR1 MRHNA, CDR2 SNTAGT. DNA for the CDR3: TGTGCCAGCAGTCCGGGAGAGGGGAGCACAGATACGCAGTATTTT. Residues: CASSPGEGSTDTQYF.

The chain couples TRBV12-5 to TRBJ2-1; D might be TRBD2 (5 bases). Germline CDR1 is LGHNT and CDR2 is FRNRAP. V was cut by 6 bases and J by 9 bases, with 12 bases left in between. The CDR3 runs 12 residues. The DNA for the CDR3 is TGTGCTAGTGGAGCTGGGAGCGTTGAGCAGTTCTTC. Protein: CASGAGSVEQFF.

For this clonotype: An end of the junction differs from the germline gene, which may be a read error. The chain employs TRBV6-5 and TRBJ2-7; the match to TRBD1 covers 9 bases. The CDR3 sequence is 16 residues long. Germline CDR1 is MNHEY and CDR2 is SVGAGI. CDR3 amino acids: CASSYKGDRASHEQYF. In DNA, the CDR3 is TGTGCCAGCAGTTACAAGGGGGACAGGGCCTCCCACGAGCAGTACTTC.